This passage covers 28 T cell receptor beta chains from one sample sequenced in a study of T cell responses to AZD1222 COVID-19 vaccine. The assay was immunoSEQ multiplex PCR, and TCRdb's table has in-frame clones only and misses some. The table has roughly 75,000 clones, 84% seen once; the top ten hold approximately 9.8%. The sequencing here drew on peripheral blood, taken on day 0 of AZD1222 vaccination. These receptor sequences come from an adult in good health.

This clone was detected a few times. CDR3 residues: CASTEGGFGNQPQHF. The CDR3 DNA reads as TGTGCCAGCACCGAGGGAGGGTTCGGCAATCAGCCCCAGCATTTT. The chain links TRBV6-5 to TRBJ1-5; D not resolved. V gave up 7 bases and J gave up 2 bases, with 15 bases separating them. The CDR3 has 15 residues. In germline, CDR1 is MNHEY, CDR2 SVGAGI.

The rearrangement links TRBV4-2 to TRBJ2-5, with D possibly matching TRBD1 (5 bases). The CDR3 is 15 residues long. Germline V gene lookup returns CDR1 LGHNA and CDR2 YNFKEQ. Trimming shortened V by 1 base and J by 2 bases, and 11 bases separated the two germline ends. The DNA for the CDR3 is TGTGCCAGCAGCCAAGTGCTGGACAAACAAGAGACCCAGTACTTC. This encodes CASSQVLDKQETQYF.

The V call is TRBV7-6, the J call TRBJ1-5; 7 positions match TRBD1. CDR3 size: 15 residues. Germline V CDR1 and CDR2: SGHVS, FNYEAQ. The J segment lost 6 bases and the V segment lost 1 base, leaving 6 bases of the junction unmatched. The DNA for the CDR3 is TGTGCCAGCAGCTTAGGACAGGGTGGTGGTCAGCCCCAGCATTTT. Amino acids: CASSLGQGGGQPQHF.

In its sample, this clone was seen a few times. The CDR3 does not close with the conserved phenylalanine or tryptophan, likely indicating a read error. The limits of the CDR3 on the DNA are not certain, so only TCRdb's listed CDR3 is given. This chain uses TRBV7-9 with TRBJ1-6; the table assigns TRBD1, which was not confirmed against the DNA. The CDR3 region is 12 residues in length, termini included. In germline, CDR1 is SEHNR, CDR2 FQNEAQ (reference sequence). This CDR3 reads CASSLRRKPSTL.

The chain has TRBV4-1 and TRBJ2-7; 8 nucleotides agree with TRBD1. V dropped 4 bases and J dropped 3; count of bases not matched to a gene: 8. Germline loops: CDR1 MGHRA, CDR2 YSYEKL. This CDR3 is built from 15 residues. CDR3 DNA: TGCGCCAGCAGCCCCACCGGGACAGGTTACTACGAGCAGTACTTC. Amino acids: CASSPTGTGYYEQYF.

The J gene is TRBJ1-1, the V gene TRBV6-5; D not certain. The CDR3 sequence is 13 residues long. Germline values: CDR1 MNHEY, CDR2 SVGAGI. V lost 4 bases, J lost 1 base, and 7 bases lay in between. The CDR3 DNA sequence: TGTGCCAGCAGTTTAATGGGGAACACTGAAGCTTTCTTT. Protein sequence: CASSLMGNTEAFF.

CDR3: CASSEAVSTDTQYF. The CDR3 DNA reads as TGTGCCAGCAGTGAAGCTGTCAGCACAGATACGCAGTATTTT. The rearrangement uses TRBV2 and TRBJ2-3, with no clear D. The CDR3 is 14 residues long. The V gene lost 0 bases and the J gene lost 0 bases, with 4 bases spanning the gap. CDR1 is SNHLY and CDR2 is FYNNEI in the germline V gene.

The chain employs TRBV6-2 or TRBV6-3 and TRBJ2-5; possible D gene TRBD2, 5 bases. The germline V gene has CDR1 MNHEY and CDR2 SVGEGT. This CDR3 comprises 14 residues. Trimming took 2 bases from V and 2 from J, leaving 9 bases between them. CDR3 sequence: CASSYSGTQETQYF. The CDR3 region has the DNA TGTGCCAGCAGTTACAGCGGCACACAAGAGACCCAGTACTTC.

Here the CDR3 reads CASSYGASGGYNEQFF. The DNA for the CDR3 is TGTGCCAGCAGCTACGGGGCTAGCGGGGGTTACAATGAGCAGTTCTTC. This chain connects TRBV11-2 to TRBJ2-1; 10 nucleotides line up with TRBD2. This CDR3 has 16 residues. The J segment lost 4 bases and the V segment lost 4 bases, leaving 7 bases of the junction unmatched. Per the germline V gene, CDR1 is SGHAT and CDR2 is FQNNGV.

The rearrangement uses TRBV5-4 and TRBJ2-1; 13 bases agree with TRBD2. V shed 0 bases and J 3 bases; nucleotides not matched to a gene: 6. Germline lookup yields CDR1 SGHNT and CDR2 YYREEE (reference sequence). CDR3 length equals 18 residues. For the CDR3, the DNA is TGTGCCAGCAGCTTGGGTGGTTGGACTAGCGGGGGCTACAATGAGCAGTTCTTC. It codes for CASSLGGWTSGGYNEQFF.

This clone occurred a few times. As DNA, the CDR3 is TGTGCCAGCTCACCTTCACTCAGGGACACTGAAGCTTTCTTT. This encodes CASSPSLRDTEAFF. The V gene is TRBV18, the J gene TRBJ1-1; D is possibly TRBD1 (5 bases). The CDR3 sequence is 14 residues long. CDR1 is KGHSH and CDR2 is LQKENI in the germline V gene. The V end was cut by 3 bases, the J end by 3 bases, with 11 bases between.

The chain uses TRBV27 and TRBJ1-5; D gene unclear. The CDR3 has 12 amino acids. CDR1 and CDR2 from the germline V gene are MNHEY and SMNVEV (reference sequence). V shed 5 bases and J shed 1 base, with 3 bases lying between them. Here the CDR3 reads CASSPSNQPQHF. In nucleotides, the CDR3 is TGTGCCAGCAGTCCGAGCAATCAGCCCCAGCATTTT.

The V call is TRBV28, the J call TRBJ1-1, with D unclear. CDR3 length: 14 amino acids. Germline V gives CDR1 MDHEN, CDR2 SYDVKM. V was pared by 7 bases and J by 4 bases, with 16 bases between. The CDR3 nucleotides are TGTGCCAGCACTAGGGCCTTGCGTGGCACTGAAGCTTTCTTT. Its translation: CASTRALRGTEAFF.

The rearrangement joins TRBV18 to TRBJ2-7; 9 positions agree with TRBD2. CDR3 length: 15 residues. The ends lost 6 bases at V and 4 bases at J; junction bases unmatched: 10. Germline CDR1 KGHSH, CDR2 LQKENI. The CDR3 DNA is TGTGCCAGCTCCCCGAAGCGGGGGGTAGGGTACGAGCAGTACTTC. Residues: CASSPKRGVGYEQYF.

The V call is TRBV2, the J call TRBJ2-7, with TRBD2 identical over 13 bases. The trim removed 10 bases at V and 6 bases at J, leaving 9 bases unmatched. The CDR3 sequence is 14 residues long. Germline CDR1 SNHLY, CDR2 FYNNEI. The CDR3 protein is CATRRLAGGGEQYF. DNA for the CDR3: TGTGCCACCCGGCGACTAGCGGGGGGAGGCGAGCAGTACTTC.

This chain joins TRBV19 and TRBJ2-5; possible D gene TRBD1, 8 bases. V shed 5 bases and J shed 2 bases, with 15 bases lying between them. Germline-derived CDR1 and CDR2 are LNHDA and SQIVND (reference sequence). The CDR3 spans 15 residues. CDR3 DNA sequence: TGTGCCAGTAGTTCACAGGGGGGGTGGCAAGAGACCCAGTACTTC. Encoded protein: CASSSQGGWQETQYF.

V gene TRBV28 combines with J gene TRBJ1-2, with 7 bases fitting TRBD1. The CDR3 covers 16 residues. V lost 7 bases and J lost 1; bases outside the gene matches: 12. Germline V gives CDR1 MDHEN, CDR2 SYDVKM. DNA of the CDR3: TGTGCCAGCATCTCACCAGGGGGACAGTTTAACTATGGCTACACCTTC. Residues: CASISPGGQFNYGYTF.

The gene calls are TRBV20-1 and TRBJ1-6; D not resolved. V lost 2 bases and J lost 10, with 6 bases in between. The CDR3 totals 11 residues. Germline values: CDR1 DFQATT, CDR2 SNEGSKA (reference sequence). The CDR3 DNA is TGCAGTGCTAGACGGGAATCACCCCTCCACTTT. It specifies CSARRESPLHF.

The V gene is TRBV12-3 or TRBV12-4, the J gene TRBJ1-5; the D is unclear. Trimming stripped 4 bases from V and 4 bases from J, with 5 bases between. This CDR3 is 12 amino acids long. The CDR3 DNA is TGTGCCAGCAGTTCGGAGAATCAGCCCCAGCATTTT. This codes for CASSSENQPQHF.

This chain links TRBV6-1 with TRBJ1-2, with a weak D call TRBD1 (6 bases). Trimming stripped 2 bases from V and 8 bases from J, with 18 bases between. CDR3 length: 15 residues. Germline V gives CDR1 MNHNS, CDR2 SASEGT. CDR3 region: CASSESPHNRDGYTF. The CDR3 nucleotides are TGTGCCAGCAGTGAATCACCGCACAACAGGGACGGCTACACCTTC.

Only a few counts were recorded for this clone. The V call is TRBV7-3, the J call TRBJ1-1, with no clear D. CDR3 size: 15 residues. From germline, CDR1 is SGHTA and CDR2 FQGTGA. V was clipped by 2 bases and J by 4 bases, with 14 bases between them. The CDR3 spells CASSLPMFFSTEAFF. CDR3 coding DNA: TGTGCCAGCAGCTTACCCATGTTCTTTAGCACTGAAGCTTTCTTT.

V is TRBV18 and J is TRBJ2-5, with D hard to call. Germline assignment: CDR1 KGHSH and CDR2 LQKENI. The ends were cut back, 3 bases at V and 2 bases at J, with 10 bases in the middle. This CDR3 spans 14 amino acids. This CDR3 is CASSPRAQQETQYF. The DNA for the CDR3 is TGTGCCAGCTCACCCCGGGCCCAGCAAGAGACCCAGTACTTC.

The J gene is TRBJ2-3, the V gene TRBV5-5, with 13 bases identical to TRBD2. CDR3 length: 16 residues. The germline V gene encodes CDR1 SGHKS and CDR2 YYEKEE (reference sequence). V lost 4 bases and J lost 5; bases outside the gene matches: 7. As DNA, the CDR3 is TGTGCCAGCAGCATCAATACTAGCGGGGGGGAAGATACGCAGTATTTT. Protein product: CASSINTSGGEDTQYF.

The rearrangement uses TRBV4-3 and TRBJ1-1; TRBD1 might be the D (5 bases). In germline, CDR1 is LGHNA, CDR2 YSLEER. V was shortened by 0 bases and J by 5 bases, with 16 bases between the two germline ends. The CDR3 spans 16 residues. This CDR3 reads CASSQEAEGPGTEAFF. The CDR3 DNA reads TGCGCCAGCAGCCAAGAGGCGGAGGGGCCAGGAACTGAAGCTTTCTTT.

This clone was counted a single time. This chain links TRBV19 with TRBJ2-3; 11 nucleotides match TRBD1. The CDR3 has 16 residues. J gave up 4 bases and V 1 base, and 4 bases lay outside the gene matches. CDR1 is LNHDA and CDR2 is SQIVND in the germline V gene (reference sequence). In DNA, the CDR3 is TGTGCCAGTAGTATAGGGGGGACAGGGGGAGCAGATACGCAGTATTTT. It is translated as CASSIGGTGGADTQYF.

The gene calls are TRBV28 and TRBJ1-5, with 9 bases fitting TRBD1. Trimming at V came to 5 bases and at J to 8 bases, leaving 4 bases not matched to a gene. CDR1 is MDHEN and CDR2 is SYDVKM in the germline V gene. The CDR3 extends over 13 amino acids. CDR3 coding DNA: TGTGCCAGCAGTCAACAGGGGGCAGAGCCCCAGCATTTT. Protein product: CASSQQGAEPQHF.

This clone has a single count. The rearrangement joins TRBV7-9 to TRBJ2-4; TRBD2 matches at 7 bases. CDR1 and CDR2 (germline): SEHNR, FQNEAQ (reference sequence). V lost 5 bases, J lost 8 bases, and 9 bases stayed unmatched. The CDR3 is made up of 14 amino acids. CDR3 sequence: CASSPGGGDDIQYF. DNA for the CDR3: TGTGCCAGCAGCCCAGGTGGGGGGGATGACATTCAGTACTTC.

J is TRBJ1-2 and V is TRBV7-9; 8 positions match TRBD1. Germline V lookup: CDR1 SEHNR, CDR2 FQNEAQ (reference sequence). Trimming took 3 bases from V and 6 from J; bases not matched to a gene: 6. There are 14 residues in the CDR3. CDR3 DNA sequence: TGTGCCAGCAGCTTTCTTCAGGGGGCGAATGGCTACACCTTC. It codes for CASSFLQGANGYTF.